The 25 T cell receptor beta chains in this list originate from one sample, sequenced in a study of cytomegalovirus exposure and HLA in healthy donors. The assay was immunoSEQ multiplex PCR, and TCRdb's table has in-frame clones only and misses some. The sample yields about 180,000 clones, approximately 87% seen once. The specimen was PBMCs. Receptors originate from a woman in her thirties in good health and CMV-seronegative.

This sequence joins TRBV11-3 and TRBJ2-2, with 9 bases identical to TRBD2. Germline V gives CDR1 SGHNT, CDR2 YENEEA. This CDR3 contains 16 residues. Losses at the gene ends were 2 bases for V and 3 bases for J; bases not matched to a gene: 4. CDR3 amino acids: CASSLMLAGYTGELFF. The DNA for the CDR3 is TGTGCCAGCAGCTTAATGCTAGCGGGGTACACCGGGGAGCTGTTTTTT.

This sequence joins TRBV19 and TRBJ1-2, with D possibly TRBD1 on 6 matching bases. Trimming took off 5 bases at V and 3 bases at J, with 16 bases between the two ends. The germline V gene has CDR1 LNHDA and CDR2 SQIVND (reference sequence). The CDR3 spans 15 residues. CDR3 region: CASSSQGIWDYGYTF. The CDR3 nucleotides read TGTGCCAGTAGTTCCCAGGGGATATGGGACTATGGCTACACCTTC.

The chain couples TRBV5-1 to TRBJ2-2; D unresolved. CDR1 and CDR2 (germline): SGHRS, YFSETQ. V lost 0 bases and J lost 2, with 8 bases in between. The CDR3 is 15 amino acids. This chain's CDR3 is CASSLEAGNTGELFF. Here the CDR3 DNA reads TGCGCCAGCAGCTTGGAGGCAGGTAACACCGGGGAGCTGTTTTTT.

The table lists this clone with a few counts. This chain uses TRBV6-1 with TRBJ2-1; 11 nucleotides align to TRBD1. Germline values: CDR1 MNHNS, CDR2 SASEGT. The CDR3 has 15 amino acids. V dropped 6 bases and J dropped 7; count of bases not matched to a gene: 8. The CDR3 DNA follows: TGTGCCAGCAGGAGGACAGGGGGCAATGGGAATGAGCAGTTCTTC. Translating gives CASRRTGGNGNEQFF.

This clone was picked up one time. The rearrangement links TRBV5-1 to TRBJ2-1, with 10 bases that match TRBD2. CDR3 length: 17 residues. The germline V gene has CDR1 SGHRS and CDR2 YFSETQ. The J segment lost 3 bases and the V segment lost 4 bases, leaving 10 bases of the junction unmatched. Written as DNA, the CDR3 is TGCGCCAGCAGCCCGCCCGGGACTAGCGCCTTCTACAATGAGCAGTTCTTC. It specifies CASSPPGTSAFYNEQFF.

The rearrangement uses TRBV7-8 and TRBJ2-7; TRBD1 matches 8 bases. V gave up 1 base and J gave up 1 base; unmatched junction bases: 9. This CDR3 has 17 residues. CDR1 and CDR2 (germline): SGHVS, FQNEAQ. The CDR3 coding sequence is TGTGCCAGCAGCTTAGTGGAGGTGGACAGGGATTCCTACGAGCAGTACTTC. The encoded protein is CASSLVEVDRDSYEQYF.

The chain employs TRBV15 and TRBJ2-1; D is uncertain. With 3 bases removed from V and 6 bases from J, the gap between germline ends came to 12 bases. The CDR3 is 14 residues long. The V gene's germline CDR1 is LNHNV and CDR2 YYDKDF (reference sequence). CDR3 in amino acids: CATSSLPKANEQFF. CDR3 DNA: TGTGCCACCAGCAGTCTTCCAAAAGCCAATGAGCAGTTCTTC.

This clone was counted once. The rearrangement uses TRBV27 and TRBJ2-7; D might be TRBD2 (5 bases). The germline V gene encodes CDR1 MNHEY and CDR2 SMNVEV (reference sequence). Trimming shortened V by 3 bases and J by 4 bases, and 10 bases separated the two germline ends. The CDR3 spans 13 residues. CDR3 sequence reads: CASSLVTGYEQYF. In DNA form, the CDR3 reads TGTGCCAGCAGTTTGGTCACGGGGTACGAGCAGTACTTC.

V is TRBV6-6 and J is TRBJ1-1; 7 bases line up with TRBD1. Unmatched junction bases numbered 4, after V lost 6 bases and J lost 0 bases. The CDR3 sequence is 14 residues long. CDR1 is MNHNY, CDR2 SVGAGI, per germline (reference sequence). The chain's CDR3 is CASRPGQLNTEAFF. The CDR3 region has the DNA TGTGCCAGCAGACCGGGACAGTTGAACACTGAAGCTTTCTTT.

This clone was recorded once. The J gene is TRBJ1-5, the V gene TRBV5-4; no clear D gene. Germline V CDR1 and CDR2: SGHNT, YYREEE (reference sequence). This CDR3 spans 14 amino acids. V dropped 5 bases and J dropped 5 bases, with 14 bases sitting between them. CDR3 bases: TGTGCCAGCAGTCGGGGTCCCCTGGATCAGCCCCAGCATTTT. Amino acids: CASSRGPLDQPQHF.

The rearrangement uses TRBV28 and TRBJ1-2; D is unclear. The CDR3 sequence is 14 residues long. Germline V gene lookup returns CDR1 MDHEN and CDR2 SYDVKM. Trimming left V 3 bases short and J 3 bases short, with 11 bases between. CDR3: CASSLTQRDYGYTF. CDR3 DNA: TGTGCCAGCAGTTTGACACAGCGGGACTATGGCTACACCTTC.

This sequence joins TRBV7-9 and TRBJ2-5; 9 bases are a match to TRBD2. The CDR3 extends over 15 amino acids. Per the germline V gene, CDR1 is SEHNR and CDR2 is FQNEAQ (reference sequence). The junction had 16 bases not matched to a gene; V was cut back by 7 bases and J by 10 bases. The CDR3: CASMSGASGGPGQYF. As DNA, the CDR3 is TGTGCCAGCATGTCGGGAGCAAGCGGGGGGCCGGGCCAGTACTTC.

This clone was seen just once. J is TRBJ2-5 and V is TRBV27, with 7 nucleotides matching TRBD2. J was trimmed by 4 bases and V by 2 bases; bases with no gene match: 10. CDR3 length: 16 residues. Germline V gives CDR1 MNHEY, CDR2 SMNVEV (reference sequence). CDR3 DNA: TGTGCCAGCAGTTTAAGTGGTGGGGGGGGTCTAGAGACCCAGTACTTC. Translating it yields CASSLSGGGGLETQYF.

The chain is built from TRBV27 and TRBJ2-2, with 7 bases fitting TRBD2. Trimming cost V 3 bases and J 0 bases; bases outside gene matches: 1. Germline CDR1 and CDR2: MNHEY and SMNVEV (reference sequence). This CDR3 has 15 amino acids. This chain's CDR3 is CASSFGGANTGELFF. The CDR3 DNA is TGTGCCAGCAGTTTTGGGGGGGCGAACACCGGGGAGCTGTTTTTT.

The chain employs TRBV5-1 and TRBJ1-1, with a possible D match to TRBD1 (5 bases). CDR1 is SGHRS and CDR2 is YFSETQ in the germline V gene. The CDR3 is 14 amino acids. V was shortened by 0 bases and J by 3 bases, with 9 bases between the two germline ends. The chain's CDR3 is CASSLAAGDTEAFF. The CDR3 nucleotides are TGCGCCAGCAGCTTGGCCGCGGGGGACACTGAAGCTTTCTTT. Drawing the rest from reference TRBV5-1 and TRBJ1-1, the complete variable domain is KAGVTQTPRYLIKTRGQQVTLSCSPISGHRSVSWYQQTPGQGLQFLFEYFSETQRNKGNFPGRFSGRQFSNSRSEMNVSTLELGDSALYLCASSLAAGDTEAFFGQGTRLTVV.

J is TRBJ2-3 and V is TRBV11-2, with a possible D match to TRBD2 (6 bases). Trimming removed 1 base at V and 10 bases at J, with 12 bases between. From germline, CDR1 is SGHAT and CDR2 FQNNGV. This CDR3 is 13 amino acids long. CDR3 sequence (DNA): TGTGCCAGCAGCTTAGTAGCCGGCGGGGCGCAGTATTTT. Amino acids: CASSLVAGGAQYF.

This chain uses TRBV27 with TRBJ1-1; the D is unclear. CDR3 size: 13 residues. V was pared by 4 bases and J by 5 bases, with 11 bases between. Germline CDR1 MNHEY, CDR2 SMNVEV (reference sequence). The DNA for the CDR3 is TGTGCCAGCAGTTGGAGCGCGGGGACTGAAGCTTTCTTT. It specifies CASSWSAGTEAFF.

The chain carries TRBV6-1 and TRBJ1-1; 8 bases line up with TRBD1. The V and J ends lost 6 bases and 6 bases, in that order; junction bases with no gene match: 3. The CDR3 has 12 residues. The V gene's germline CDR1 is MNHNS and CDR2 SASEGT. CDR3 in DNA: TGTGCCAGCAGAAGGACAGGGTCTGAAGCTTTCTTT. It codes for CASRRTGSEAFF.

The rearrangement uses TRBV5-6 and TRBJ1-5, with D possibly being TRBD1 (6 bases). The V gene lost 4 bases and the J gene lost 0 bases, with 8 bases spanning the gap. The CDR3 sequence is 14 residues long. The germline V gene has CDR1 SGHDT and CDR2 YYEEEE. CDR3 in DNA: TGTGCCAGCAGCGTGACAGGTAGCAATCAGCCCCAGCATTTT. Its translation: CASSVTGSNQPQHF.

The chain is built from TRBV5-1 and TRBJ1-6; a possible D gene is TRBD1 (5 bases). Trimming took 1 base from V and 4 from J, leaving 12 bases between them. Germline V gene lookup returns CDR1 SGHRS and CDR2 YFSETQ. The CDR3 extends over 16 amino acids. Here the CDR3 DNA reads TGCGCCAGCAGCTTGTTGGGGGGGGATTATAATTCACCCCTCCACTTT. Its protein product is CASSLLGGDYNSPLHF.

This chain connects TRBV11-2 to TRBJ2-7; 7 nucleotides align to TRBD1. V trimming: 3 bases; J trimming: 0 bases; junction bases outside the gene matches: 5. Germline V gene lookup returns CDR1 SGHAT and CDR2 FQNNGV. CDR3 length: 15 residues. The DNA for the CDR3 is TGTGCCAGCAGCTTGGTTTGGGACAGCTCCTACGAGCAGTACTTC. Amino acid sequence: CASSLVWDSSYEQYF.

The V and J genes are TRBV2 and TRBJ2-3, with D tentatively TRBD2 (7 bases). The CDR3 loop spans 15 amino acids. Trimming removed 3 bases at V and 5 bases at J, with 15 bases between. Per the germline V gene, CDR1 is SNHLY and CDR2 is FYNNEI. CDR3 loop: CASSDWGGAGDTQYF. The CDR3 DNA follows: TGTGCCAGCAGTGACTGGGGGGGGGCCGGAGATACGCAGTATTTT.

This clone has only a few counts. The chain carries TRBV5-4 and TRBJ2-6, with D unclear. Trimming took 6 bases from V and 1 from J, leaving 11 bases between them. CDR1 is SGHNT and CDR2 is YYREEE in the germline V gene (reference sequence). The CDR3 extends over 15 amino acids. DNA for the CDR3: TGTGCCAGCACCTCGTTGTCTTCTGGGGCCAACGTCCTGACTTTC. Residues: CASTSLSSGANVLTF. The full variable domain, rest sourced from reference TRBV5-4 and TRBJ2-6, is ETGVTQSPTHLIKTRGQQVTLRCSSQSGHNTVSWYQQALGQGPQFIFQYYREEENGRGNFPPRFSGLQFPNYSSELNVNALELDDSALYLCASTSLSSGANVLTFGAGSRLTVL.

CDR3 amino acids: CATQIRQGRGYEQYF. The CDR3 DNA reads TGTGCCACCCAGATCCGACAGGGACGGGGCTACGAGCAGTACTTC. The chain joins TRBV10-3 to TRBJ2-7; 7 nucleotides match TRBD1. The V gene's germline CDR1 is ENHRY and CDR2 SYGVKD. The CDR3 spans 15 residues. V trimming: 10 bases; J trimming: 3 bases; junction bases outside the gene matches: 15.

The chain joins TRBV30 to TRBJ2-5; D is unclear. Deletions cut 0 bases from V and 0 bases from J, with 8 bases between. The CDR3 consists of 14 residues. CDR1 and CDR2 (germline): GTSNPN, SVGIG (reference sequence). CDR3 bases: TGTGCCTGGAGTGTTGAGGCGTACCAAGAGACCCAGTACTTC. It specifies CAWSVEAYQETQYF.